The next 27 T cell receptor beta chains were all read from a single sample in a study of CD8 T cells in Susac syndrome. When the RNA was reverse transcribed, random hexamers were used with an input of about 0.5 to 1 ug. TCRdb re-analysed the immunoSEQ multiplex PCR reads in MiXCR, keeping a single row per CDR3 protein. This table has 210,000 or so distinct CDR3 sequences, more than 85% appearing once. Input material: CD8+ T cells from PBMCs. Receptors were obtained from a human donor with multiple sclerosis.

CDR3 sequence (DNA): TGTGCCAGTAGTCCCCGGGGGGGGTCGGGTGAGACCCAGTACTTC. Amino acid sequence: CASSPRGGSGETQYF. The chain uses TRBV19 and TRBJ2-5; 8 positions agree with TRBD2. J gave up 5 bases and V 5 bases, and 10 bases lay outside the gene matches. CDR1 LNHDA and CDR2 SQIVND come from the germline V gene (reference sequence). This CDR3 is built from 15 residues.

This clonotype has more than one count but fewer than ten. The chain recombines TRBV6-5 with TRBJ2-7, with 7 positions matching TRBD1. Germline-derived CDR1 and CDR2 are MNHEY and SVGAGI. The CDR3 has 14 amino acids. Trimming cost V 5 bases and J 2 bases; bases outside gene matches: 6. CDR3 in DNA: TGTGCCAGCAGTCACCCAGGACAGGCCTACGAGCAGTACTTC. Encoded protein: CASSHPGQAYEQYF.

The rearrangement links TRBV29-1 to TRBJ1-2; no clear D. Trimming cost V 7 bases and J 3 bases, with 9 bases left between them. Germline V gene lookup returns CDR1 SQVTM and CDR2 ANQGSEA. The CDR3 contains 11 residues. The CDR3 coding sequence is TGCAGCGCCTCCAGCGACTATGGCTACACCTTC. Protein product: CSASSDYGYTF. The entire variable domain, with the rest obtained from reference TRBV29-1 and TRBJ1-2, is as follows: SAVISQKPSRDICQRGTSLTIQCQVDSQVTMMFWYRQQPGQSLTLIATANQGSEATYESGFVIDKFPISRPNLTFSTLTVSNMSPEDSSIYLCSASSDYGYTFGSGTRLTVV.

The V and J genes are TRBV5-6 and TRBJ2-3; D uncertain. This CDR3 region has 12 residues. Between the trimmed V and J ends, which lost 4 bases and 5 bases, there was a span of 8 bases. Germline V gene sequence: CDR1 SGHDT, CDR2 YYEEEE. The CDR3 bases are TGTGCCAGCAGCCTTTCCAAAGATACGCAGTATTTT. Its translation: CASSLSKDTQYF. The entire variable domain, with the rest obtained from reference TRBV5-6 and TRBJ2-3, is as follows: DAGVTQSPTHLIKTRGQQVTLRCSPKSGHDTVSWYQQALGQGPQFIFQYYEEEERQRGNFPDRFSGHQFPNYSSELNVNALLLGDSALYLCASSLSKDTQYFGPGTRLTVL.

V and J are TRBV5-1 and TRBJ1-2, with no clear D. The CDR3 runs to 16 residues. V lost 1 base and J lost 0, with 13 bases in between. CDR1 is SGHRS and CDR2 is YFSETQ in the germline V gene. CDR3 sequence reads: CASSLRAHTSNYGYTF. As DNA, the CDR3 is TGCGCCAGCAGCTTGCGGGCACACACTTCTAACTATGGCTACACCTTC.

CDR3 sequence (DNA): TGTGCCACCAGCGGCGGGACGCAAGAGACCCAGTACTTC. Its protein is CATSGGTQETQYF. The V gene is TRBV15, the J gene TRBJ2-5; D possibly corresponds to TRBD2 (6 bases). Germline CDR1 is LNHNV and CDR2 is YYDKDF (reference sequence). The length of the CDR3 is 13 residues. With 5 bases removed from V and 2 bases from J, the gap between germline ends came to 9 bases. Supplemented by reference TRBV15 and TRBJ2-5, the full variable domain reads DAMVIQNPRYQVTQFGKPVTLSCSQTLNHNVMYWYQQKSSQAPKLLFHYYDKDFNNEADTPDNFQSRRPNTSFCFLDIRSPGLGDTAMYLCATSGGTQETQYFGPGTRLLVL.

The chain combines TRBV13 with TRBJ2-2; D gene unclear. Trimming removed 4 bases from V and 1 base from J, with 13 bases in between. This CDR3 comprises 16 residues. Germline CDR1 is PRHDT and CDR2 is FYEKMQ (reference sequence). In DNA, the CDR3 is TGTGCCAGCAGCTCTAGGAAAGACGGGAACACCGGGGAGCTGTTTTTT. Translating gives CASSSRKDGNTGELFF.

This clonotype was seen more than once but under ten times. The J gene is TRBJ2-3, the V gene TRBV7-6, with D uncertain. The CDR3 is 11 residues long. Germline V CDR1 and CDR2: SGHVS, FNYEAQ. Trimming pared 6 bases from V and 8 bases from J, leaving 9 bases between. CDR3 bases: TGTGCCAGCAGTCAAAGCCGTACGCAGTATTTT. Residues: CASSQSRTQYF.

CDR3 region: CASSGNRHTQYF. The CDR3 DNA sequence: TGTGCCAGCAGCGGTAATAGGCATACGCAGTATTTT. This sequence joins TRBV7-9 and TRBJ2-3; D is unresolved. CDR3 length: 12 residues. Germline V gene sequence: CDR1 SEHNR, CDR2 FQNEAQ (reference sequence). V was trimmed by 5 bases and J by 7 bases, leaving 10 bases between them.

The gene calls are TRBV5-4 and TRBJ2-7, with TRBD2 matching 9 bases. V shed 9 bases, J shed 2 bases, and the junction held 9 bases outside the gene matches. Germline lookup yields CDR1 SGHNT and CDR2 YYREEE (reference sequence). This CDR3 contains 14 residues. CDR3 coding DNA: TGTGCCACCGGGTTAGCGGGAGACCCCTACGAGCAGTACTTC. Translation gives CATGLAGDPYEQYF. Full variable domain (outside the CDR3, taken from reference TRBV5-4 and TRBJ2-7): ETGVTQSPTHLIKTRGQQVTLRCSSQSGHNTVSWYQQALGQGPQFIFQYYREEENGRGNFPPRFSGLQFPNYSSELNVNALELDDSALYLCATGLAGDPYEQYFGPGTRLTVT.

The CDR3 region has the DNA TGTGCCAGCAGCTTGGATCAGTTCCCCACCGGGGAGCTGTTTTTT. Translating it yields CASSLDQFPTGELFF. V and J are TRBV7-2 and TRBJ2-2, with no clear D. V dropped 3 bases and J dropped 4 bases, with 12 bases sitting between them. The CDR3 loop spans 15 amino acids. CDR1 is SGHTA, CDR2 FQGNSA, per germline. Drawing the rest from reference TRBV7-2 and TRBJ2-2, the complete variable domain is GAGVSQSPSNKVTEKGKDVELRCDPISGHTALYWYRQSLGQGLEFLIYFQGNSAPDKSGLPSDRFSAERTGGSVSTLTIQRTQQEDSAVYLCASSLDQFPTGELFFGEGSRLTVL.

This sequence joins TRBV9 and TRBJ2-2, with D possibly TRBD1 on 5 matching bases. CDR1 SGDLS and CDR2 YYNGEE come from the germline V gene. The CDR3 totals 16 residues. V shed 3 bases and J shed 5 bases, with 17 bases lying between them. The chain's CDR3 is CASSAYPTVGTGELFF. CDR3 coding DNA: TGTGCCAGCAGCGCCTATCCGACAGTAGGGACCGGGGAGCTGTTTTTT.

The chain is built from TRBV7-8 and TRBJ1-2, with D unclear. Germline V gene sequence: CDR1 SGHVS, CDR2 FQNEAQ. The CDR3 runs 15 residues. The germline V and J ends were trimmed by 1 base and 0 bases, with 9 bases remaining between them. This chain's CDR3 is CASSLGTVTNYGYTF. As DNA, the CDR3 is TGTGCCAGCAGCTTAGGAACCGTGACTAACTATGGCTACACCTTC.

The CDR3 loop reads CASSSLGSDTEAFF. CDR3 DNA sequence: TGTGCCAGCAGTTCACTCGGATCAGACACTGAAGCTTTCTTT. The chain couples TRBV12-3 or TRBV12-4 to TRBJ1-1; no clear D. The ends were cut back, 4 bases at V and 3 bases at J, with 12 bases in the middle. This CDR3 region has 14 residues.

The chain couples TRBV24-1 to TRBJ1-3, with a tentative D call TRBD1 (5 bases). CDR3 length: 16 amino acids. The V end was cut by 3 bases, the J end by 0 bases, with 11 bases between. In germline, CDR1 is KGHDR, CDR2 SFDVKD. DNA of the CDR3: TGTGCCACCAGTGATGCTCCAGGGATCTCTGGAAACACCATATATTTT. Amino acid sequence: CATSDAPGISGNTIYF.

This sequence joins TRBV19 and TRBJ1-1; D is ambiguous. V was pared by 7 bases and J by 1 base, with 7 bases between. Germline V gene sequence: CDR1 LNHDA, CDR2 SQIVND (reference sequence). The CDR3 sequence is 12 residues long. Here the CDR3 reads CASIFGNTEAFF. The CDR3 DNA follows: TGTGCCAGTATCTTTGGGAACACTGAAGCTTTCTTT.

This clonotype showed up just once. The CDR3 loop is CASSLSELGVSTEAFF. The CDR3 DNA sequence: TGCGCCAGCAGCTTATCGGAGTTGGGAGTCAGCACTGAAGCTTTCTTT. The chain is built from TRBV5-1 and TRBJ1-1; D ambiguous. The CDR3 has 16 amino acids. V was shortened by 2 bases and J by 4 bases, with 18 bases between the two germline ends. CDR1 is SGHRS, CDR2 YFSETQ, per germline.

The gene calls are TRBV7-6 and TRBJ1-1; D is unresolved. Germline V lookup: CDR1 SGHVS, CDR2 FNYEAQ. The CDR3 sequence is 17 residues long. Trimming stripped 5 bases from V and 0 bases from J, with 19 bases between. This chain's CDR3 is CASSPSQNTELNTEAFF. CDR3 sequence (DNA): TGTGCCAGCAGCCCTTCACAAAACACAGAACTGAACACTGAAGCTTTCTTT.

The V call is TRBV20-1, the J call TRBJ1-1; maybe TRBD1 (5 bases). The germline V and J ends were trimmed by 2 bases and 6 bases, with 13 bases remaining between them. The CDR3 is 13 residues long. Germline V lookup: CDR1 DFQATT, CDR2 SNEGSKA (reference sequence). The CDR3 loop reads CSARQVGEAEAFF. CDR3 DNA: TGCAGTGCTAGACAAGTGGGGGAGGCTGAAGCTTTCTTT.

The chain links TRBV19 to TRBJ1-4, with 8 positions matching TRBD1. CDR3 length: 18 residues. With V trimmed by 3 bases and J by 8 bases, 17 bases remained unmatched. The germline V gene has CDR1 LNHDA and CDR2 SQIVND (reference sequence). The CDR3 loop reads CASSITSGDRPGPEKLFF. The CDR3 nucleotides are TGTGCCAGTAGTATTACTAGCGGGGACAGGCCCGGGCCGGAAAAACTGTTTTTT.

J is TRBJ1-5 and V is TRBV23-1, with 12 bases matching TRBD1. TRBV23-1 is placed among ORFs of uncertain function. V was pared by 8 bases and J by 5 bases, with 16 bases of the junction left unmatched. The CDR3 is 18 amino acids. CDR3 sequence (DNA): TGCGCCAGCCCCTTCGGGACAGGGGGCGAGCGCTACGATCAGCCCCAGCATTTT. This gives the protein CASPFGTGGERYDQPQHF.

CDR3 nucleotides: TGTGCCAGTAGTATAGATCTAGGGAACCACCATCAGCCCCAGCATTTT. Protein sequence: CASSIDLGNHHQPQHF. The chain employs TRBV19 and TRBJ1-5; D call uncertain. CDR1 is LNHDA, CDR2 SQIVND, per germline (reference sequence). The germline V and J ends were trimmed by 0 bases and 5 bases, with 14 bases remaining between them. This CDR3 has 16 amino acids. Complete variable domain (other parts from reference TRBV19 and TRBJ1-5): DGGITQSPKYLFRKEGQNVTLSCEQNLNHDAMYWYRQDPGQGLRLIYYSQIVNDFQKGDIAEGYSVSREKKESFPLTVTSAQKNPTAFYLCASSIDLGNHHQPQHFGDGTRLSIL.

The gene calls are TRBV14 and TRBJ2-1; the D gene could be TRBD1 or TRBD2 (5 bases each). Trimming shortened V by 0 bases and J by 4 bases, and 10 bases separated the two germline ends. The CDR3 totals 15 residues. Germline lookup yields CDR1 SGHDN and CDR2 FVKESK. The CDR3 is CASSQDLGGYNEQFF. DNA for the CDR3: TGTGCCAGCAGCCAAGATCTTGGGGGTTACAATGAGCAGTTCTTC.

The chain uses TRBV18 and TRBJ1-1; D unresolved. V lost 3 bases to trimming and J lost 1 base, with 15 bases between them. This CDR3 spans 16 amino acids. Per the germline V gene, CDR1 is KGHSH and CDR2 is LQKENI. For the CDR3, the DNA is TGTGCCAGCTCACCTCTCCCGGGAGTCCCGAACACTGAAGCTTTCTTT. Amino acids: CASSPLPGVPNTEAFF.

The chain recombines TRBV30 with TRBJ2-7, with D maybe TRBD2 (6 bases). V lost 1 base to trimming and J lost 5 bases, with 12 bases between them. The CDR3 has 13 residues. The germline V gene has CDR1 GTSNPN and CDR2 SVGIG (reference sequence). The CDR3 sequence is CAWSAQEGNEQYF. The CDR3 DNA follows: TGTGCCTGGAGTGCCCAGGAGGGAAACGAGCAGTACTTC.

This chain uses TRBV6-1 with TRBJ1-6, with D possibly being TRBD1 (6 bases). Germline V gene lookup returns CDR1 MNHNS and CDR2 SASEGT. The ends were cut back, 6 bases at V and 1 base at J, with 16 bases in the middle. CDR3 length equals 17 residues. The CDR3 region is CASSRTGRISYNSPLHF. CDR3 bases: TGTGCCAGCAGCCGCACAGGGCGAATATCCTATAATTCACCCCTCCACTTT.

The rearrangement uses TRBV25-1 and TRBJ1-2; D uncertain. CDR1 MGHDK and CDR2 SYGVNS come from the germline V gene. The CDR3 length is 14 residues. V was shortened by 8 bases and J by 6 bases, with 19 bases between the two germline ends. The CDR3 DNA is TGTGCCAGCCGGGCCATCGACTCCGGGGATGGCTACACCTTC. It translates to CASRAIDSGDGYTF.